Listed here are 9 T cell receptor beta chains from one sample, sequenced in a study of T cell responses to AZD1222 COVID-19 vaccine. Only in-frame clones appear in the TCRdb table, and some are missing; sequencing was by immunoSEQ multiplex PCR. The sample shows about 110,000 clones, about 92% of them seen only once. This material consisted of peripheral blood, taken on day 0 of AZD1222 vaccination. The receptors originated from an adult in good health.

The chain is built from TRBV6-2 or TRBV6-3 and TRBJ2-1; the match to TRBD2 covers 8 bases. This CDR3 spans 15 amino acids. V was clipped by 4 bases and J by 2 bases; unmatched bases: 4. Germline V gives CDR1 MNHEY, CDR2 SVGEGT. The CDR3 loop reads CASSFAGGAYNEQFF. In DNA form, the CDR3 reads TGTGCCAGCAGTTTTGCGGGAGGCGCCTACAATGAGCAGTTCTTC.

The chain is built from TRBV19 and TRBJ1-3; D not certain. Trimming took off 10 bases at V and 0 bases at J, with 10 bases between the two ends. CDR1 and CDR2 from the germline V gene are LNHDA and SQIVND (reference sequence). CDR3 length: 13 residues. The CDR3 nucleotides are TGTGCCATCCGCCCAGCCTCTGGAAACACCATATATTTT. Protein sequence: CAIRPASGNTIYF.

V usage is TRBV25-1 and J usage is TRBJ1-2, with 8 bases matching TRBD1. The junction had 2 bases not matched to a gene; V was cut back by 4 bases and J by 4 bases. The length of the CDR3 is 13 residues. Germline-derived CDR1 and CDR2 are MGHDK and SYGVNS. CDR3 sequence reads: CASSVGQGYGYTF. The CDR3 DNA is TGTGCCAGCAGTGTCGGACAGGGCTATGGCTACACCTTC.

The V gene is TRBV15, the J gene TRBJ2-2; a weak D match, TRBD1 (5 bases). This CDR3 comprises 15 residues. V was trimmed by 0 bases and J by 1 base, leaving 6 bases between them. Looked up from germline, CDR1 is LNHNV and CDR2 is YYDKDF (reference sequence). The CDR3 reads CATSRDQGNTGELFF. As DNA, the CDR3 is TGTGCCACCAGCAGAGATCAGGGGAACACCGGGGAGCTGTTTTTT.

This clone was seen just once. The chain combines TRBV20-1 with TRBJ1-1; D not certain. The length of the CDR3 is 10 residues. Germline assignment: CDR1 DFQATT and CDR2 SNEGSKA (reference sequence). The V end lost 7 bases, the J end lost 10 bases, and 13 bases lay between the germline ends. The CDR3 DNA reads as TGCAGTGTAATGTCGTCGAGAGCTTTCTTT. As protein: CSVMSSRAFF.

The chain carries TRBV6-5 and TRBJ2-7; D tentatively fits TRBD1 or TRBD2 (5 bases each). The CDR3 consists of 13 residues. Trimming left V 6 bases short and J 7 bases short, with 16 bases between. Per germline, CDR1 MNHEY and CDR2 SVGAGI. The CDR3 loop is CASSLGTLGEQYF. The CDR3 region has the DNA TGTGCCAGCAGCCTCGGGACCCTCGGGGAGCAGTACTTC.

V usage is TRBV9 and J usage is TRBJ2-2; D possibly corresponds to TRBD1 (6 bases). The CDR3 is made up of 14 amino acids. The ends were cut back, 0 bases at V and 6 bases at J, with 9 bases in the middle. CDR1 is SGDLS, CDR2 YYNGEE, per germline. The CDR3 DNA reads TGTGCCAGCAGCGTAGACAGGGTATCCGGGGAGCTGTTTTTT. This gives the protein CASSVDRVSGELFF.

The CDR3 reads CATAGQGVTEAFF. The DNA of the CDR3 is TGTGCCACCGCGGGCCAGGGGGTAACTGAAGCTTTCTTT. V gene TRBV24-1 combines with J gene TRBJ1-1; 7 positions match TRBD1. V shed 9 bases, J shed 5 bases, and the junction held 8 bases outside the gene matches. CDR1 is KGHDR, CDR2 SFDVKD, per germline. The CDR3 covers 13 residues.

This chain links TRBV19 with TRBJ1-4; the D gene is possibly TRBD1 (5 bases). The CDR3 is made up of 16 amino acids. In germline, CDR1 is LNHDA, CDR2 SQIVND (reference sequence). Trimming removed 5 bases from V and 7 bases from J, with 20 bases in between. The CDR3 sequence: CASSPDPTARGEKLFF. The CDR3 nucleotides are TGTGCCAGTAGTCCCGACCCGACAGCGAGGGGTGAAAAACTGTTTTTT.